The rows below give T cell receptor beta chains drawn from one sample of a study of blood T cell repertoires in COVID-19. Profiling relied on immunoSEQ multiplex PCR, and the TCRdb table lists in-frame clones only, not all of them. The sample has tens of thousands of clones, approximately 80% seen once; the top ten hold 40% to 50%. The specimen was peripheral blood. The receptors were gathered from a man of 80 years or more with acute or convalescent COVID-19. The CDR3 runs from the conserved cysteine through the conserved F or W. D genes are given only for firm matches. Rows give clone size only sometimes, using once, few, many, or a class for an expanded clone.

clone size,J gene,V gene,D gene,CDR3 protein,CDR3 DNA
-,TRBJ1-1,TRBV5-4,TRBD1,CASSSGQGPNTEAFF,TGTGCCAGCAGCTCGGGACAGGGACCGAACACTGAAGCTTTCTTT
few,TRBJ1-6,TRBV28,TRBD1,CASSLLGQGVNSPLHF,TGTGCCAGCAGTTTACTAGGACAGGGAGTTAATTCACCCCTCCACTTT
-,TRBJ1-2,TRBV7-9,TRBD1,CASSLGDRGRGYTF,TGTGCCAGCAGCTTAGGAGACAGGGGGCGAGGCTACACCTTC
-,TRBJ2-1,TRBV7-8,TRBD2,CASSPRTSGSWNEQFF,TGTGCCAGCAGCCCCCGAACTAGCGGGAGCTGGAATGAGCAGTTCTTC
-,TRBJ1-2,TRBV10-3,TRBD1,CAISEQGDYGYTF,TGTGCCATCAGTGAGCAGGGGGACTATGGCTACACCTTC
-,TRBJ2-7,TRBV2,TRBD2,CAAGGLGYEQYF,TGTGCCGCGGGGGGTTTGGGCTACGAGCAGTACTTC
few,TRBJ2-7,TRBV5-8,-,CASRRDRHPYEQYF,TGTGCCAGCAGACGAGACAGGCACCCCTACGAGCAGTACTTC
-,TRBJ1-1,TRBV18,TRBD1,CASSATTGDSRHTEAFF,TGTGCCAGCTCGGCCACGACAGGGGACTCGAGGCACACTGAAGCTTTCTTT
-,TRBJ2-1,TRBV11-2,-,CASSLSPNNEQFF,TGTGCCAGCAGCTTATCCCCAAACAATGAGCAGTTCTTC
-,TRBJ1-3,TRBV19,-,CASRPPRQTSGNTIYF,TGTGCCAGTAGGCCACCGAGACAAACCTCTGGAAACACCATATATTTT
-,TRBJ1-2,TRBV28,-,CASSSRARGGYGYTF,TGTGCCAGCAGTTCCCGAGCGCGGGGAGGGTATGGCTACACCTTC
-,TRBJ1-5,TRBV21-1,-,CASSKACRDRAYQPQHF,TGTGCCAGCAGCAAAGCCTGCCGGGACAGGGCTTATCAGCCCCAGCATTTT
-,TRBJ2-2,TRBV3-1/TRBV3-2,-,CASSPRGFTGELFF,TGTGCCAGCAGCCCCCGGGGATTCACCGGGGAGCTGTTTTTT
-,TRBJ1-2,TRBV28,TRBD1,CASNPGTGGEYGYTF,TGTGCCAGCAACCCCGGGACAGGGGGCGAATATGGCTACACCTTC
-,TRBJ1-2,TRBV21-1,-,CASRWGTEENYGYTF,TGTGCCAGCAGGTGGGGGACAGAGGAAAACTATGGCTACACCTTC
-,TRBJ2-7,TRBV7-9,-,CASSPSGRGSSYEQYF,TGTGCCAGCAGCCCCAGCGGGCGGGGCAGCTCCTACGAGCAGTACTTC
-,TRBJ1-6,TRBV4-3,-,CASSQDFGARDNSPLHF,TGCGCCAGCAGCCAAGATTTTGGTGCCAGGGATAATTCACCCCTCCACTTT
-,TRBJ1-3,TRBV5-4,-,CASSTGNSGNTIYF,TGTGCCAGCAGTACAGGGAACTCTGGAAACACCATATATTTT
many,TRBJ1-3,TRBV29-1,TRBD1,CSVEDGRGSGNTIYF,TGCAGCGTTGAAGACGGCAGGGGGAGCGGAAACACCATATATTTT
-,TRBJ2-7,TRBV5-1,-,CASSLAGADEQYF,TGCGCCAGCAGCTTGGCGGGAGCGGACGAGCAGTACTTC
-,TRBJ2-4,TRBV7-2,-,CASSLDGSPAKNIQYF,TGTGCCAGCAGCTTAGACGGTAGCCCAGCCAAAAACATTCAGTACTTC
-,TRBJ1-1,TRBV18,-,CASSGNGENEAFF,TGTGCCAGCTCCGGTAACGGGGAAAATGAAGCTTTCTTT
-,TRBJ2-3,TRBV7-9,-,CASSLDPKQRVDTQYF,TGTGCCAGCAGCTTAGATCCTAAGCAGCGAGTTGATACGCAGTATTTT
-,TRBJ2-7,TRBV5-4,TRBD1,CASSSTGTGTEQYF,TGTGCCAGCAGCTCAACCGGGACAGGGACCGAGCAGTACTTC
-,TRBJ1-1,TRBV9,TRBD1,CASSERQGGLLNTEAFF,TGTGCCAGCAGCGAAAGACAGGGGGGACTCTTGAACACTGAAGCTTTCTTT
-,TRBJ2-7,TRBV28,-,CARSFSPGHRELGSYEQYF,TGTGCCAGAAGCTTTAGCCCGGGCCACAGGGAGTTAGGCTCCTACGAGCAGTACTTC
once,TRBJ2-7,TRBV18,TRBD1,CASSPGQEAYEQYF,TGTGCCAGCTCACCGGGACAGGAGGCCTACGAGCAGTACTTC
-,TRBJ1-4,TRBV19,TRBD1,CASSQTGTDHEKLFF,TGTGCCAGTAGTCAAACCGGGACAGATCATGAAAAACTGTTTTTT
-,TRBJ2-1,TRBV6-2/TRBV6-3,TRBD2,CASSYLAGGSKKNNEQFF,TGTGCCAGCAGTTACCTAGCGGGAGGGTCCAAGAAGAACAATGAGCAGTTCTTC
-,TRBJ1-5,TRBV11-2,-,CASSSGTRSNQPQHF,TGTGCCAGCAGCTCCGGGACACGGAGCAATCAGCCCCAGCATTTT
few,TRBJ2-1,TRBV14,TRBD2,CASSQGEYTSGFSSYNEQFF,TGTGCCAGCAGCCAAGGCGAGTACACTAGCGGGTTTAGCTCCTACAATGAGCAGTTCTTC
-,TRBJ1-2,TRBV28,TRBD1,CASGQDYGYTF,TGTGCCAGCGGACAGGACTATGGCTACACCTTC
once,TRBJ2-3,TRBV15,TRBD1,CATSRVKTGKDTQYF,TGTGCCACCAGCAGAGTGAAGACAGGGAAAGATACGCAGTATTTT
-,TRBJ1-5,TRBV7-2,-,CASSLTQPSLGQPQHF,TGTGCCAGCAGCTTAACCCAGCCCAGCCTAGGACAGCCCCAGCATTTT
-,TRBJ2-1,TRBV5-5,TRBD2,CASSPRPLLAGKGDNEQFF,TGTGCCAGCAGCCCCCGGCCCCTACTAGCGGGAAAGGGGGATAATGAGCAGTTCTTC
-,TRBJ2-7,TRBV6-6,-,CASSHDRSYEQYF,TGTGCCAGCAGTCACGACAGAAGCTACGAGCAGTACTTC
-,TRBJ2-3,TRBV7-2,TRBD2,CASSPGLGGDTQYF,TGTGCCAGCAGCCCGGGGTTGGGGGGGGATACGCAGTATTTT
-,TRBJ1-2,TRBV6-6,-,CASSVTDFESYGYTF,TGTGCCAGCAGCGTGACAGATTTTGAAAGCTATGGCTACACCTTC
-,TRBJ1-4,TRBV19,-,CASSIAGVREVKLFF,TGTGCCAGTAGTATCGCCGGGGTCCGGGAAGTAAAACTGTTTTTT
-,TRBJ2-7,TRBV5-6,-,CASSLLQGRREQYF,TGTGCCAGCAGCTTGCTACAGGGGAGGAGGGAGCAGTACTTC
-,TRBJ2-1,TRBV29-1,-,CSVSPGNEQFF,TGCAGCGTTTCACCGGGAAATGAGCAGTTCTTC
-,TRBJ1-1,TRBV5-5,TRBD1,CASSIGTGSVVAFF,TGTGCCAGCAGCATCGGGACAGGGAGCGTGGTCGCTTTCTTT
few,TRBJ1-2,TRBV21-1,-,CASIQIWRGNYYGYTF,TGTGCCAGCATCCAGATATGGCGGGGGAATTATTATGGCTACACCTTC
-,TRBJ1-6,TRBV2,TRBD1,CASRIRSGTGTSPLHF,TGTGCCAGCAGGATTAGGAGTGGGACAGGGACTTCACCCCTCCACTTT
-,TRBJ1-2,TRBV4-1,-,CASSPPGSRVGYTF,TGCGCCAGCAGCCCCCCGGGGAGTAGAGTTGGCTACACCTTC
-,TRBJ2-7,TRBV27,TRBD1,CASSSVGQGRSYEQYF,TGTGCCAGCAGTTCCGTCGGACAGGGGAGATCCTACGAGCAGTACTTC
once,TRBJ1-2,TRBV7-2,-,CASSLSVVGQGQDAF,TGTGCCAGCAGCTTATCAGTCGTTGGGCAGGGCCAGGACGCCTTC
few,TRBJ1-1,TRBV4-3,-,CASSPEGAGVNTEAFF,TGCGCCAGCAGCCCCGAGGGTGCGGGGGTGAACACTGAAGCTTTCTTT
-,TRBJ1-2,TRBV5-1,-,CASSSGLYGYTF,TGCGCCAGCAGCTCCGGTTTGTATGGCTACACCTTC
-,TRBJ2-2,TRBV5-6,-,CASSLGGRAGELFF,TGTGCCAGCAGCTTGGGAGGCAGGGCCGGGGAGCTGTTTTTT
-,TRBJ2-1,TRBV5-5,-,CASSLTRLHEQFF,TGTGCCAGCAGCTTGACTCGGTTGCATGAGCAGTTCTTC
-,TRBJ1-4,TRBV28,-,CASTEQGRANEKLFF,TGTGCCAGCACCGAACAGGGACGGGCGAATGAAAAACTGTTTTTT
-,TRBJ1-1,TRBV5-1,TRBD1,CASSLGGTGGREAFF,TGCGCCAGCAGCTTGGGAGGGACAGGGGGCAGGGAAGCTTTCTTT
few,TRBJ1-6,TRBV2,-,CASSRDLYNSPLHF,TGTGCCAGCAGTCGGGACTTATATAATTCACCCCTCCACTTT